The 23 T cell receptor beta chains presented below share a single source sample, sequenced in a study of T cell responses to AZD1222 COVID-19 vaccine. Libraries were prepared by immunoSEQ multiplex PCR; TCRdb keeps only in-frame clonotypes and omits some of them. The sample consists of about 150,000 clones, 86% of them appearing once. Sequencing used peripheral blood, obtained on day 0 of MenACWY control vaccination. These receptors were taken from an adult in good health.

The chain is built from TRBV7-9 and TRBJ1-4; the D gene is possibly TRBD1 (5 bases). This CDR3 has 16 residues. Germline CDR1 SEHNR, CDR2 FQNEAQ (reference sequence). Between the trimmed V and J ends, which lost 1 base and 2 bases, there was a span of 11 bases. In DNA, the CDR3 is TGTGCCAGCAGCTTAGAAAGGGGAGGCACTAATGAAAAACTGTTTTTT. Translated: CASSLERGGTNEKLFF.

The J gene is TRBJ2-7, the V gene TRBV5-4; 9 bases align to TRBD1. Germline CDR1 reads SGHNT; CDR2 reads YYREEE (reference sequence). This CDR3 is 15 amino acids long. After removal of 4 bases from V and 0 bases from J, the junction contained 5 bases not matched to a gene. CDR3: CASSQGTGTSYEQYF. CDR3 nucleotides: TGTGCCAGCAGCCAAGGGACAGGGACCTCCTACGAGCAGTACTTC. Filled out from reference TRBV5-4 and TRBJ2-7, the complete variable domain reads ETGVTQSPTHLIKTRGQQVTLRCSSQSGHNTVSWYQQALGQGPQFIFQYYREEENGRGNFPPRFSGLQFPNYSSELNVNALELDDSALYLCASSQGTGTSYEQYFGPGTRLTVT.

This clone was detected only a few times. The V call is TRBV6-2 or TRBV6-3, the J call TRBJ1-1, with D possibly TRBD1 on 5 matching bases. This CDR3 region has 12 residues. Trimming took off 4 bases at V and 10 bases at J, with 13 bases between the two ends. CDR1 is MNHEY and CDR2 is SVGEGT in the germline V gene. The CDR3 loop reads CASSFVTGGAFF. In DNA form, the CDR3 reads TGTGCCAGCAGTTTCGTAACCGGGGGAGCTTTCTTT.

The rearrangement joins TRBV29-1 to TRBJ2-1; 13 bases match TRBD2. Germline-derived CDR1 and CDR2 are SQVTM and ANQGSEA. J gave up 1 base and V 5 bases, and 17 bases lay outside the gene matches. This CDR3 has 20 amino acids. CDR3 region: CSVLIFGTSGKVRSYNEQFF. The CDR3, as DNA: TGCAGCGTTCTAATCTTTGGGACTAGCGGGAAAGTGAGATCCTACAATGAGCAGTTCTTC.

The chain has TRBV2 and TRBJ2-4; D is perhaps TRBD1 (6 bases). V was trimmed by 5 bases and J by 2 bases, leaving 13 bases between them. The CDR3 is 15 residues long. CDR1 SNHLY and CDR2 FYNNEI come from the germline V gene. CDR3 nucleotides: TGTGCCAGCAGTATAAGACAGGCCCCCAAAAACATTCAGTACTTC. As protein: CASSIRQAPKNIQYF.

This clone appeared a few times. V is TRBV6-6 and J is TRBJ1-5, with D unresolved. The germline V and J ends were trimmed by 6 bases and 3 bases, with 15 bases remaining between them. CDR1 is MNHNY and CDR2 is SVGAGI in the germline V gene (reference sequence). This CDR3 region has 15 residues. The DNA of the CDR3 is TGTGCCAGCAGACCCGACACGACTTACAATCAGCCCCAGCATTTT. It encodes CASRPDTTYNQPQHF.

The V and J genes are TRBV5-4 and TRBJ2-3, with 8 nucleotides matching TRBD1. V lost 4 bases to trimming and J lost 3 bases; unmatched junction nucleotides: 4. Germline V CDR1 and CDR2: SGHNT, YYREEE (reference sequence). The CDR3 loop spans 14 amino acids. CDR3 DNA: TGTGCCAGCAGCCCAGGACAGGGTACAGATACGCAGTATTTT. Protein: CASSPGQGTDTQYF.

In its sample, this clone was seen once. V is TRBV5-1 and J is TRBJ1-6, with D unresolved. This CDR3 has 12 residues. Looked up from germline, CDR1 is SGHRS and CDR2 is YFSETQ. Trimming removed 2 bases at V and 11 bases at J, with 8 bases between. For the CDR3, the DNA is TGCGCCAGCAGCTTAGCAGGACCACCCCTCCACTTT. This translates into CASSLAGPPLHF.

The V and J genes are TRBV7-2 and TRBJ1-4; tentative D call: TRBD1 (6 bases). V was clipped by 1 base and J by 8 bases, with 14 bases between them. CDR1 and CDR2 (germline): SGHTA, FQGNSA. CDR3 length: 15 amino acids. CDR3 sequence: CASSLGDRRGEKLFF. CDR3 nucleotides: TGTGCCAGCAGCTTAGGAGACAGAAGGGGGGAAAAACTGTTTTTT.

The J gene is TRBJ2-5, the V gene TRBV7-2, with a weak D call TRBD2 (5 bases). This CDR3 is built from 12 residues. Between the trimmed V and J ends, which lost 3 bases and 5 bases, there was a span of 7 bases. Germline lookup yields CDR1 SGHTA and CDR2 FQGNSA. In DNA, the CDR3 is TGTGCCAGCAGCTTCGCGGGTGAGACCCAGTACTTC. Protein product: CASSFAGETQYF. The entire variable domain, with the rest obtained from reference TRBV7-2 and TRBJ2-5, is as follows: GAGVSQSPSNKVTEKGKDVELRCDPISGHTALYWYRQSLGQGLEFLIYFQGNSAPDKSGLPSDRFSAERTGGSVSTLTIQRTQQEDSAVYLCASSFAGETQYFGPGTRLLVL.

This sequence joins TRBV27 and TRBJ1-2, with 8 bases matching TRBD1. The CDR3 has 14 residues. Germline values: CDR1 MNHEY, CDR2 SMNVEV (reference sequence). With V trimmed by 7 bases and J by 4 bases, 8 bases remained unmatched. CDR3 protein: CASTSTGETYGYTF. CDR3 DNA sequence: TGTGCCAGCACCTCGACAGGGGAGACCTATGGCTACACCTTC.

The rearrangement joins TRBV3-1 (or the pseudogene TRBV3-2) to TRBJ2-5; D unresolved. The CDR3 is made up of 13 amino acids. The V end was cut by 1 base, the J end by 5 bases, with 8 bases between. The germline gives CDR1 LGHDT, CDR2 YNNKEL (reference sequence). The CDR3 sequence: CASSQVSRETQYF. The CDR3 region has the DNA TGTGCCAGCAGCCAAGTAAGCCGGGAGACCCAGTACTTC.

The V call is TRBV28, the J call TRBJ1-3; 7 bases align to TRBD1. This CDR3 region has 14 residues. The V segment lost 3 bases and the J segment 4 bases; nucleotides outside the gene matches: 3. Germline V CDR1 and CDR2: MDHEN, SYDVKM. CDR3 in DNA: TGTGCCAGCAGTTTCAGGGGGATCGGAAACACCATATATTTT. Its translation is CASSFRGIGNTIYF.

This chain connects TRBV18 to TRBJ1-6; a possible D gene is TRBD1 (5 bases). CDR3 size: 15 residues. V lost 4 bases and J lost 7, with 14 bases in between. CDR1 and CDR2 from the germline V gene are KGHSH and LQKENI. This CDR3 is CASSRDRSENSPLHF. CDR3 bases: TGTGCCAGCTCACGGGACCGGTCGGAAAATTCACCCCTCCACTTT.

This clone was picked up one time. The chain carries TRBV7-8 and TRBJ2-7; D may be TRBD1 (6 bases). Germline CDR1 and CDR2: SGHVS and FQNEAQ. CDR3 length equals 15 residues. The ends were cut back, 2 bases at V and 2 bases at J, with 13 bases in the middle. The CDR3 loop reads CASSLKRGFAYEQYV. The CDR3 nucleotides read TGTGCCAGCAGCTTAAAAAGGGGGTTTGCCTACGAGCAGTACGTC.

The rearrangement uses TRBV30 and TRBJ2-1; D is undetermined. The V end was cut by 6 bases, the J end by 2 bases, with 11 bases between. Germline CDR1 reads GTSNPN; CDR2 reads SVGIG (reference sequence). This CDR3 has 13 residues. The CDR3: CACVDRAYNEQFF. The CDR3 coding sequence is TGTGCCTGCGTGGACCGAGCCTACAATGAGCAGTTCTTC.

The V and J genes are TRBV7-3 and TRBJ2-7, with unresolved D. Germline V gene sequence: CDR1 SGHTA, CDR2 FQGTGA. Trimming shortened V by 4 bases and J by 7 bases, and 8 bases separated the two germline ends. The CDR3 covers 11 residues. In DNA form, the CDR3 reads TGTGCCAGCAGCTCCGGGTCGGAGCAGTACTTC. Amino acids: CASSSGSEQYF. Using reference TRBV7-3 and TRBJ2-7 for the parts outside the CDR3, the full variable domain is GAGVSQTPSNKVTEKGKYVELRCDPISGHTALYWYRQSLGQGPEFLIYFQGTGAADDSGLPNDRFFAVRPEGSVSTLKIQRTERGDSAVYLCASSSGSEQYFGPGTRLTVT.

This chain joins TRBV5-6 and TRBJ2-5, with 9 bases identical to TRBD2. With V trimmed by 4 bases and J by 10 bases, 11 bases remained unmatched. The CDR3 sequence is 14 residues long. Germline V lookup: CDR1 SGHDT, CDR2 YYEEEE. Written as DNA, the CDR3 is TGTGCCAGCAGCGCCGCGGGGCTAGCGGGGTTCCAGTACTTC. Translated, it gives CASSAAGLAGFQYF.

The chain joins TRBV6-5 to TRBJ1-2; tentative D call: TRBD1 (5 bases). The CDR3 runs 12 residues. Germline lookup yields CDR1 MNHEY and CDR2 SVGAGI. V was pared by 6 bases and J by 4 bases, with 9 bases between. For the CDR3, the DNA is TGTGCCAGCAGGACAGTCACCTATGGCTACACCTTC. It yields the protein CASRTVTYGYTF.

This clone was counted a single time. V and J are TRBV5-6 and TRBJ2-5, with 9 bases fitting TRBD1. Germline V gene lookup returns CDR1 SGHDT and CDR2 YYEEEE. V trimming: 4 bases; J trimming: 5 bases; junction bases outside the gene matches: 3. The CDR3 runs to 13 residues. The CDR3 spells CASSLDRGETQYF. The CDR3 DNA sequence: TGTGCCAGCAGCCTGGACAGGGGTGAGACCCAGTACTTC.

This clone was detected ten times or more. The genes are TRBV20-1 and TRBJ1-5; no definite D call. The CDR3 runs 12 residues. CDR1 and CDR2 from the germline V gene are DFQATT and SNEGSKA (reference sequence). Trimming took 3 bases from V and 5 from J, leaving 8 bases between them. CDR3 region: CSASGSDQPQHF. The CDR3 nucleotides are TGCAGTGCTAGTGGTTCAGATCAGCCCCAGCATTTT.

The J gene is TRBJ1-1, the V gene TRBV5-4, with a weak D call TRBD1 (5 bases). The CDR3 spans 14 residues. V gave up 0 bases and J gave up 1 base, with 7 bases separating them. CDR1 is SGHNT, CDR2 YYREEE, per germline (reference sequence). CDR3: CASSLGQWNTEAFF. As DNA, the CDR3 is TGTGCCAGCAGCTTGGGACAGTGGAACACTGAAGCTTTCTTT.

The chain combines TRBV7-6 with TRBJ1-6; D not certain. This CDR3 is built from 15 residues. Trimming removed 1 base from V and 5 bases from J, with 9 bases in between. Germline CDR1 is SGHVS and CDR2 is FNYEAQ. CDR3 amino acids: CASSLGRANNSPLHF. The CDR3 DNA is TGTGCCAGCAGCTTAGGGCGGGCTAATAATTCACCCCTCCACTTT.